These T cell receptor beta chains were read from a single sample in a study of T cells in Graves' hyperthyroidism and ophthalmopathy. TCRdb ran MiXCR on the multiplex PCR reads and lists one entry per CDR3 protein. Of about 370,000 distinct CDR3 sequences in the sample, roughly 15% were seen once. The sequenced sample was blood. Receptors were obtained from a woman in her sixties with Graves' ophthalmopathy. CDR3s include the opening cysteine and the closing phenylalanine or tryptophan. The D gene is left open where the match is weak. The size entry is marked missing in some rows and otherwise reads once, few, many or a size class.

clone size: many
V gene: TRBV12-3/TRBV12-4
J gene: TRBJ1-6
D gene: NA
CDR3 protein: CASSFSGLHSPLHF
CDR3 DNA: TGTGCCAGCAGTTTTTCCGGACTGCATTCACCCCTCCACTTT

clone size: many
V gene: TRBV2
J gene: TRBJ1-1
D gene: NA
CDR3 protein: CASRDRDNTEAFF
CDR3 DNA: TGTGCCAGCAGGGACCGGGACAACACTGAAGCTTTCTTT

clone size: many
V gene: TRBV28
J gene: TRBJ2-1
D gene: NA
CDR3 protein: CASSLKRGYNEQFF
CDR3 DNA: TGTGCCAGCAGTTTGAAAAGGGGATACAATGAGCAGTTCTTC

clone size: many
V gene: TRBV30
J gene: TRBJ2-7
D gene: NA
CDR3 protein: CAWSGGDRYYEQYF
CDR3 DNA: TGTGCCTGGAGTGGGGGGGACCGCTACTACGAGCAGTACTTC

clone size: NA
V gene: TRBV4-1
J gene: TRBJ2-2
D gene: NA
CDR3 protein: CASRLYTGELFF
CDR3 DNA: TGCGCCAGCCGCCTTTATACCGGGGAGCTGTTTTTT

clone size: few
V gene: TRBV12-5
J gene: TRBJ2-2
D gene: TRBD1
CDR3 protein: CASGWVTGGAGELFF
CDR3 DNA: TGTGCTAGTGGTTGGGTAACAGGGGGAGCCGGGGAGCTGTTTTTT

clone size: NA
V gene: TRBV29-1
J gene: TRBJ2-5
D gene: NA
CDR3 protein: CSVEGLEGREGETQYF
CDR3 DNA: TGCAGCGTGGAGGGGTTGGAGGGCAGGGAAGGAGAGACCCAGTACTTC

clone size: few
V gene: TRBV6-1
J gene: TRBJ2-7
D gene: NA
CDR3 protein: CASSEVPGLRYEQYF
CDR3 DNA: TGTGCCAGCAGTGAAGTTCCAGGTTTGCGCTACGAGCAGTACTTC

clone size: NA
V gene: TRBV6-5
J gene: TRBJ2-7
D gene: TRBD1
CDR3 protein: CASSYRGLGNEQYF
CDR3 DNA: TGTGCCAGCAGTTACAGGGGGCTCGGAAACGAGCAGTACTTC

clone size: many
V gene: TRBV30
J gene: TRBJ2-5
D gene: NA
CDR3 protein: CAWSEGHQETQYF
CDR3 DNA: TGTGCCTGGAGTGAGGGACACCAAGAGACCCAGTACTTC

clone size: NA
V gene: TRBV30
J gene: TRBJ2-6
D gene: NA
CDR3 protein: CAWGKGSGANVLTF
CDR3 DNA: TGTGCCTGGGGGAAGGGCTCTGGGGCCAACGTCCTGACTTTC

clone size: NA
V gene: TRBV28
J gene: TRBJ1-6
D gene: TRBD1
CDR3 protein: CASSPGQGGSPLHF
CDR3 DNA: TGTGCCAGCAGTCCGGGACAGGGGGGTTCACCCCTCCACTTT

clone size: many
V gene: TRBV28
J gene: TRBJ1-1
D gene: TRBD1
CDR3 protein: CASRTGGPTEAFF
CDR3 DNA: TGTGCCAGCAGAACAGGGGGCCCCACTGAAGCTTTCTTT

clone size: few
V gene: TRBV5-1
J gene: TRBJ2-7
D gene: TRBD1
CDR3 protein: CASSFSAGTARGVSSYEQYF
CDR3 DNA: TGCGCCAGCAGCTTCTCCGCCGGGACAGCTCGTGGGGTCAGTTCCTACGAGCAGTACTTC

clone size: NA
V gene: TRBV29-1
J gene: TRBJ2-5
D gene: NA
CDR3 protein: CSVEVGVETQYF
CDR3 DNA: TGCAGCGTTGAAGTGGGGGTGGAGACCCAGTACTTC

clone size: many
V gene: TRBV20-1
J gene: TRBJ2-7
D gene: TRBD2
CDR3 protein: CSRSKGTSYEQYF
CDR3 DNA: TGCAGTCGAAGTAAGGGGACTAGCTACGAGCAGTACTTC

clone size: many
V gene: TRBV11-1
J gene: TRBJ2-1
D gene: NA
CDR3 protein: CASQGTLGNGEQFF
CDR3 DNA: TGTGCCAGCCAAGGGACACTCGGGAATGGAGAGCAGTTCTTC

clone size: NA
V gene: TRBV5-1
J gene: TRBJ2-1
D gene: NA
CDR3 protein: CASSLASSPSYNEQFF
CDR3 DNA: TGCGCCAGCAGCTTGGCCTCTAGCCCAAGTTACAATGAGCAGTTCTTC

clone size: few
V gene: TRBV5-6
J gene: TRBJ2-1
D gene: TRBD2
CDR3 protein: CASSLGLAGDVSYNEQFF
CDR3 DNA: TGTGCCAGCAGCTTGGGACTAGCGGGAGATGTTTCCTACAATGAGCAGTTCTTC

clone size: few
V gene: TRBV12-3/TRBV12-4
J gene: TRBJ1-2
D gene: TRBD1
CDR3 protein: CASKQGAQLYGYTF
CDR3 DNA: TGTGCCAGTAAGCAGGGGGCCCAATTGTATGGCTACACCTTC

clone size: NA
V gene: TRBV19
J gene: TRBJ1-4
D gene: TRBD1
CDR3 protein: CASSTQDREDEKLFF
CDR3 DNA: TGTGCCAGTAGTACCCAGGACAGGGAGGATGAAAAACTGTTTTTT

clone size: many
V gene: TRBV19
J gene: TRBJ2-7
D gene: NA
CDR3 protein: CASKPGDVSYEQYF
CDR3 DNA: TGTGCCAGTAAGCCAGGGGACGTCTCCTACGAGCAGTACTTC

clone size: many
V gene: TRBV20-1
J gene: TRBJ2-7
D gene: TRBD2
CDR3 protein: CSARSGDGAGLSSYEQYF
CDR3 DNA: TGCAGTGCTAGATCGGGGGACGGAGCGGGGCTCTCCTCCTACGAGCAGTACTTC

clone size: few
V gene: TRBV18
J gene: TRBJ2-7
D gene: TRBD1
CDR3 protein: CASSLDRVIEQYF
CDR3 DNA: TGTGCCAGCTCATTGGACAGGGTGATCGAGCAGTACTTC